This T cell receptor (beta chain) was sequenced during a study of T cells in Graves' hyperthyroidism and ophthalmopathy. About the study: Peripheral blood samples were taken at initial diagnosis, prior to any treatment. Study results and limitations: Separating ophthalmopathy from stable hyperthyroidism was achieved by a 13 V-J model. Researchers found most expanded thyroid clonotypes above 0.001 in blood as well.

This clonotype was recorded at least ten times. Its antigen is unknown. From germline, CDR1 is SGHTA and CDR2 FQGNSA. The CDR3 is 14 residues long. The V gene lost 5 bases and the J gene lost 6 bases, with 13 bases spanning the gap. RNA transcripts yielded amplified TCR beta CDR3 regions. First-round RT-PCR targeting the TCR CDR3 was performed with the HTBI primer set. From the multiplex PCR reads, TCRdb called clonotypes with MiXCR, one entry per CDR3 protein. The sample carries under 400,000 distinct CDR3 sequences, approximately 16% recorded once. The sequence derives from a woman aged 55-69 years with Graves' ophthalmopathy. The V call is TRBV7-2, the J call TRBJ2-2, with D unclear. The sequenced sample consisted of blood. CDR3 protein: CASSTFTEAGELFF. For the CDR3, the DNA is TGTGCCAGCAGCACCTTCACAGAGGCCGGGGAGCTGTTTTTT.